This record looks at one T cell receptor (beta chain) sequence and its context. The antigen is undetermined. Trimming removed 6 bases at V and 6 bases at J, with 15 bases between. The CDR3 runs to 12 residues. Germline CDR1 reads DFQATT; CDR2 reads SNEGSKA (reference sequence). This specimen comes from a study of T cells in tumors after PD-1 blockade. Background on the study: Prior checkpoint blockade, systemic immunosuppressant use, or anti-cancer therapy within 4 weeks excluded patients. On average, peripheral blood gave about 120,000 TCR templates and tens of thousands of unique clonotypes. Study findings and constraints: Approximately 43% of tumor TCR clonotypes were also found in blood.

Profiled with immunoSEQ multiplex PCR; TCRdb holds only in-frame clones, not every one. In the table there are 45,000 to 50,000 clones, 65% to 80% of which are singletons. The chain couples TRBV20-1 to TRBJ2-7, with D hard to call. Here the sequenced sample was PBMCs, taken before anti-PD-1 therapy. This TCR was sampled from a human donor with advanced basal cell or squamous cell carcinoma (not recorded which). The CDR3 DNA follows: TGCAGTGCCAGTAAGGGAAACGGCGAGCAGTACTTC. This translates into CSASKGNGEQYF.